This TCR beta chain was recovered during a study of neurological immune-mediated disorders. This CDR3 has 18 residues. Trimming removed 0 bases at V and 5 bases at J, with 18 bases between. This clonotype was detected many times. Its cognate antigen is unknown. Overall study findings and caveats: Expanded clones shared no identical CDR3 amino acid sequences across subjects, which suggested private TCR-beta repertoires in all groups.

TCRdb itself ran the 5' RACE reads through MiXCR, one entry per CDR3 protein. The sample records some 60,000 distinct CDR3 sequences, around 10% being singletons. The time point was: longitudinal time-point 2. This sequence joins TRBV5-7 and TRBJ1-6; a weak D match, TRBD1 (5 bases). TRBV5-7 is placed among ORFs of uncertain function. The source material was PBMCs. The sequence was collected from a man under 40 in good health. CDR3 sequence reads: CASSLVPRTGRHNSPLHF. The CDR3 DNA reads TGTGCCAGCAGCTTGGTACCGCGGACGGGACGTCATAATTCACCCCTCCACTTT.